The next 21 T cell receptor beta chains were all read from a single sample in a study of radiotherapy plus CTLA-4 blockade in lung cancer. Sequencing used immunoSEQ multiplex PCR; TCRdb keeps in-frame clones, though not all of them. The profile covers some 90,000 clones, with about 90% appearing a single time and approximately 2% taken by the ten largest. This specimen consisted of peripheral blood, obtained from a patient treated with radiotherapy plus ipilimumab. These receptors were obtained from a human donor with non-small cell lung cancer who had a partial response to radiotherapy plus ipilimumab.

This sequence joins TRBV6-5 and TRBJ2-1, with D possibly TRBD1 on 5 matching bases. The CDR3 totals 15 residues. Germline V CDR1 and CDR2: MNHEY, SVGAGI. V lost 1 base and J lost 7, with 14 bases in between. For the CDR3, the DNA is TGTGCCAGCAGTTACTTAAGGACGGCAGGGAATGAGCAGTTCTTC. Protein product: CASSYLRTAGNEQFF.

This clone appeared a single time. The chain carries TRBV6-1 and TRBJ2-1; TRBD2 matches at 11 bases. Germline CDR1 and CDR2: MNHNS and SASEGT. J lost 15 bases, V lost 4 bases, and 11 bases had no gene match. The CDR3 is made up of 14 amino acids. The CDR3 bases are TGTGCCAGCAGTGGGGGACTAGCGGACCCCCCCTTGTTCTTC. Protein: CASSGGLADPPLFF.

The rearrangement links TRBV19 to TRBJ2-3; 7 bases fit TRBD2. Germline CDR1 is LNHDA and CDR2 is SQIVND (reference sequence). This CDR3 is built from 16 residues. Trimming cost V 3 bases and J 3 bases; bases outside gene matches: 9. CDR3 protein: CASSIGGGRGTDTQYF. Written as DNA, the CDR3 is TGTGCCAGTAGTATTGGGGGAGGGCGTGGTACAGATACGCAGTATTTT.

This chain joins TRBV27 and TRBJ2-3, with a possible D match to TRBD1 (5 bases). Germline-derived CDR1 and CDR2 are MNHEY and SMNVEV (reference sequence). The CDR3 length is 16 residues. The ends were cut back, 4 bases at V and 7 bases at J, with 21 bases in the middle. Written as DNA, the CDR3 is TGTGCCAGCAGTTCCTCCCCAGGACACCTAACCAATACGCAGTATTTT. This translates into CASSSSPGHLTNTQYF.

This chain links TRBV7-2 with TRBJ1-2; no definite D call. This CDR3 spans 14 amino acids. The germline gives CDR1 SGHTA, CDR2 FQGNSA. V dropped 3 bases and J dropped 8 bases, with 16 bases sitting between them. The DNA for the CDR3 is TGTGCCAGCAGCTTTGTTGGAGGGTACGGCGGCTACACCTTC. Residues: CASSFVGGYGGYTF.

This clone was counted only a few times. This chain joins TRBV7-9 and TRBJ1-4; 8 bases line up with TRBD1. The CDR3 is 15 amino acids. The germline V gene encodes CDR1 SEHNR and CDR2 FQNEAQ (reference sequence). V lost 1 base to trimming and J lost 8 bases; unmatched junction nucleotides: 6. CDR3 in DNA: TGTGCCAGCAGCTTAGTGGCGACAGGGGTAGAAAAACTGTTTTTT. Protein product: CASSLVATGVEKLFF.

This chain connects TRBV28 to TRBJ2-3; the match to TRBD2 covers 7 bases. The CDR3 covers 16 residues. Trimming took 5 bases from V and 4 from J; bases not matched to a gene: 12. The germline V gene encodes CDR1 MDHEN and CDR2 SYDVKM. CDR3 residues: CASSGLPRGTADTQYF. CDR3 nucleotides: TGTGCCAGCAGTGGGCTTCCGCGGGGGACGGCAGATACGCAGTATTTT.

The chain is built from TRBV11-2 and TRBJ2-3, with 12 bases that match TRBD1. In germline, CDR1 is SGHAT, CDR2 FQNNGV. The J segment lost 5 bases and the V segment lost 5 bases, leaving 5 bases of the junction unmatched. The CDR3 is 15 residues long. This chain's CDR3 is CASSARDRGQDTQYF. The DNA of the CDR3 is TGTGCCAGCAGCGCCCGGGACAGGGGGCAAGATACGCAGTATTTT.

Remarks on this clone: Additional DNA sequences in this sample encode the identical CDR3. CDR3 loop: CASSMENGEYYNEQFF. The CDR3 DNA follows: TGTGCCAGTAGTATGGAAAACGGGGAGTACTACAATGAGCAGTTCTTC. V and J are TRBV19 and TRBJ2-1; TRBD2 might be the D (5 bases). The CDR3 spans 16 residues. Trimming shortened V by 3 bases and J by 3 bases, and 15 bases separated the two germline ends. CDR1 is LNHDA, CDR2 SQIVND, per germline (reference sequence).

This clone appeared a few times. The chain has TRBV28 and TRBJ1-4, with D uncertain. CDR3 length: 15 residues. V was trimmed by 3 bases and J by 2 bases, leaving 10 bases between them. Germline CDR1 and CDR2: MDHEN and SYDVKM. The CDR3 reads CASSLGGGTNEKLFF. CDR3 sequence (DNA): TGTGCCAGCAGTTTGGGCGGAGGGACTAATGAAAAACTGTTTTTT.

The chain is built from TRBV6-6 and TRBJ2-7; tentative D call: TRBD1 (6 bases). The CDR3 is 11 amino acids. The germline V and J ends were trimmed by 5 bases and 7 bases, with 9 bases remaining between them. The V gene's germline CDR1 is MNHNY and CDR2 SVGAGI (reference sequence). The CDR3 nucleotides are TGTGCCAGCAGTGACAGGTTAGAGCAGTACGTC. Residues: CASSDRLEQYV.

This clone came up once. The rearrangement links TRBV28 to TRBJ1-5; possibly TRBD1 for D (6 bases). The CDR3 sequence is 15 residues long. The V gene's germline CDR1 is MDHEN and CDR2 SYDVKM. V lost 1 base and J lost 3, with 10 bases in between. CDR3 loop: CASSLYRAVNQPQHF. The CDR3 DNA reads as TGTGCCAGCAGTTTATACAGGGCGGTCAATCAGCCCCAGCATTTT.

CDR3: CALPWTGKNIQYF. In DNA form, the CDR3 reads TGCGCCCTTCCTTGGACAGGAAAAAACATTCAGTACTTC. The J gene is TRBJ2-4, the V gene TRBV5-1; 7 nucleotides match TRBD1. The ends lost 10 bases at V and 4 bases at J; junction bases unmatched: 8. Germline V lookup: CDR1 SGHRS, CDR2 YFSETQ. The CDR3 spans 13 residues.

V is TRBV7-2 and J is TRBJ2-5; D is possibly TRBD2 (6 bases). The CDR3 extends over 14 amino acids. V gave up 0 bases and J gave up 11 bases, with 16 bases separating them. Germline CDR1 and CDR2: SGHTA and FQGNSA. CDR3 region: CASSLAPGDWEQYF. Here the CDR3 DNA reads TGTGCCAGCAGCTTAGCCCCGGGAGACTGGGAGCAGTACTTC. The whole variable domain, remainder taken from reference TRBV7-2 and TRBJ2-5, is GAGVSQSPSNKVTEKGKDVELRCDPISGHTALYWYRQSLGQGLEFLIYFQGNSAPDKSGLPSDRFSAERTGGSVSTLTIQRTQQEDSAVYLCASSLAPGDWEQYFGPGTRLLVL.

V and J are TRBV7-8 and TRBJ2-2, with 8 positions matching TRBD2. This CDR3 has 15 residues. From germline, CDR1 is SGHVS and CDR2 FQNEAQ. V lost 5 bases to trimming and J lost 5 bases; unmatched junction nucleotides: 7. The CDR3 DNA reads TGTGCCAGCAGCGTGGGACTAGTGGGGACCGGGGAGCTGTTTTTT. Translation: CASSVGLVGTGELFF.

The chain is built from TRBV30 and TRBJ1-1; 9 bases match TRBD1. The germline V gene encodes CDR1 GTSNPN and CDR2 SVGIG (reference sequence). This CDR3 is 13 amino acids long. The junction had 0 bases not matched to a gene; V was cut back by 0 bases and J by 4 bases. CDR3 sequence (DNA): TGTGCCTGGAGTGTACAGGGGGCCACTGAAGCTTTCTTT. As protein: CAWSVQGATEAFF.

The chain's CDR3 is CASSDRDGYTGELFF. CDR3 DNA sequence: TGTGCCAGCAGCGACAGGGATGGATACACCGGGGAGCTGTTTTTT. This chain joins TRBV27 and TRBJ2-2; TRBD1 matches at 7 bases. The length of the CDR3 is 15 residues. CDR1 and CDR2 (germline): MNHEY, SMNVEV (reference sequence). Losses at the gene ends were 6 bases for V and 3 bases for J; bases not matched to a gene: 7.

The genes are TRBV9 and TRBJ2-3, with a possible D match to TRBD2 (5 bases). The V end lost 3 bases, the J end lost 4 bases, and 15 bases lay between the germline ends. The CDR3 extends over 15 amino acids. In germline, CDR1 is SGDLS, CDR2 YYNGEE. CDR3: CASSATPGTADTQYF. CDR3 in DNA: TGTGCCAGCAGCGCCACTCCGGGAACAGCAGATACGCAGTATTTT.

The V gene is TRBV5-4, the J gene TRBJ2-1; TRBD1 matches 9 bases. With V trimmed by 4 bases and J by 5 bases, 7 bases remained unmatched. Germline V gene data show CDR1 as SGHNT and CDR2 as YYREEE (reference sequence). This CDR3 spans 15 amino acids. Written as DNA, the CDR3 is TGTGCCAGCAGCCCGGGACAGGGATCTCACAATGAGCAGTTCTTC. Translation gives CASSPGQGSHNEQFF. Full variable domain (rest looked up from reference TRBV5-4 and TRBJ2-1): ETGVTQSPTHLIKTRGQQVTLRCSSQSGHNTVSWYQQALGQGPQFIFQYYREEENGRGNFPPRFSGLQFPNYSSELNVNALELDDSALYLCASSPGQGSHNEQFFGPGTRLTVL.

The CDR3 DNA reads as TGTGCCAGTAGCCTGGACAGGGGTCGGTATGGCTACACCTTC. Protein: CASSLDRGRYGYTF. The chain carries TRBV19 and TRBJ1-2; TRBD1 aligns across 9 bases. V dropped 6 bases and J dropped 5; count of bases not matched to a gene: 7. This CDR3 contains 14 residues. Germline values: CDR1 LNHDA, CDR2 SQIVND (reference sequence).

The rearrangement joins TRBV28 to TRBJ2-3, with D unclear. Germline loops: CDR1 MDHEN, CDR2 SYDVKM. The CDR3 length is 15 residues. Trimming removed 3 bases at V and 4 bases at J, with 14 bases between. CDR3 amino acids: CASSFLLRSPDTQYF. The CDR3 DNA is TGTGCCAGCAGTTTCCTACTGCGGAGCCCAGATACGCAGTATTTT.